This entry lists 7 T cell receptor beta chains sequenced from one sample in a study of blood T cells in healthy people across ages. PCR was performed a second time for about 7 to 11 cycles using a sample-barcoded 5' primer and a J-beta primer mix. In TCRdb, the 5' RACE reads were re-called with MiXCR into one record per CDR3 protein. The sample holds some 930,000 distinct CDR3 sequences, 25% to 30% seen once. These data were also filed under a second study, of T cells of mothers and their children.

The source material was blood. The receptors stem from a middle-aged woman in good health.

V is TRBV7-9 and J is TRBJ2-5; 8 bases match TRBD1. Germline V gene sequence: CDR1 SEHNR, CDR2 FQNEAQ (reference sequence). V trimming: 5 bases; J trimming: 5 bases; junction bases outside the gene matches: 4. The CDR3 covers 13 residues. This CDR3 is CASSLGDRETQYF. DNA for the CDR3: TGTGCCAGCAGCCTGGGGGACAGGGAGACCCAGTACTTC.

The CDR3 coding sequence is TGCGCCAGCAGCGCAGCCTACAGGGGGCGGACGGAGCTGTTTTTT. Protein sequence: CASSAAYRGRTELFF. The V and J genes are TRBV4-1 and TRBJ2-2; 9 bases map to TRBD1. Trimming at V came to 5 bases and at J to 10 bases, leaving 11 bases not matched to a gene. This CDR3 has 15 residues. Germline V gives CDR1 MGHRA, CDR2 YSYEKL.

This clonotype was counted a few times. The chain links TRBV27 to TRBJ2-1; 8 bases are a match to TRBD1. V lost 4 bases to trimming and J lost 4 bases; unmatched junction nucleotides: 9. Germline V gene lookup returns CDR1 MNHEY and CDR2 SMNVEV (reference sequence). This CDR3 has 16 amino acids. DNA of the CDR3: TGTGCCAGCAGTTCGTCGACAGGGGTCGGATACAATGAGCAGTTCTTC. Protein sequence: CASSSSTGVGYNEQFF.

CDR3 nucleotides: TGCGCCAGCAGCCTTCTCCCACAGGGAAGCGATGAAAAACTGTTTTTT. This encodes CASSLLPQGSDEKLFF. V is TRBV4-1 and J is TRBJ1-4, with D possibly being TRBD1 (6 bases). This CDR3 is 16 amino acids long. Germline CDR1 reads MGHRA; CDR2 reads YSYEKL. V gave up 4 bases and J gave up 6 bases, with 18 bases separating them.

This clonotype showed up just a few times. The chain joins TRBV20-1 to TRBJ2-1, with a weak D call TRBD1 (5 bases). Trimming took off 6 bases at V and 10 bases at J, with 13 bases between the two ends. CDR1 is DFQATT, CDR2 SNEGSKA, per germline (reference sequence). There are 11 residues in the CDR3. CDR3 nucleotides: TGCAGTGCCTCAGGGTCTAGAGAGCAGTTCTTC. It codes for CSASGSREQFF.

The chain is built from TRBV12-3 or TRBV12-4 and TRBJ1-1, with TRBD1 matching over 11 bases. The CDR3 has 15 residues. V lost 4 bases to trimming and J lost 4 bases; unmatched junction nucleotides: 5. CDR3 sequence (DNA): TGTGCCAGCAGTTGGACAGGGGGCCGAGGCACTGAAGCTTTCTTT. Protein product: CASSWTGGRGTEAFF.

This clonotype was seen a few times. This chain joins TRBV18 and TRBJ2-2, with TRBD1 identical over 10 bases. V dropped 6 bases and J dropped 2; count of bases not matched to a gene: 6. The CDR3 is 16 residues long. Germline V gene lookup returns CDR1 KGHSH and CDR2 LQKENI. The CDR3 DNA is TGTGCCAGCTCCGGGACAGGGGACACTAACACCGGGGAGCTGTTTTTT. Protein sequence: CASSGTGDTNTGELFF.